Shown below are 6 T cell receptor beta chains from a single sample sequenced in a study of cytomegalovirus exposure and HLA in healthy donors. PCR primers comprised 60 Vbeta and 13 Jbeta primers. Profiling relied on immunoSEQ multiplex PCR, and the TCRdb table lists in-frame clones only, not all of them. The table has roughly 180,000 clones, about four fifths seen once; the top ten hold about 1.5%. The material sequenced was PBMCs. The source of these receptors is a man aged 40-49 years in good health and CMV-seronegative.

The CDR3: CASSLTGIATNEKLFF. CDR3 DNA: TGTGCCAGCAGCCTGACAGGGATAGCAACTAATGAAAAACTGTTTTTT. The J gene is TRBJ1-4, the V gene TRBV5-6; 7 positions agree with TRBD1. Unmatched junction bases numbered 6, after V lost 4 bases and J lost 0 bases. This CDR3 has 16 residues. Germline V gene sequence: CDR1 SGHDT, CDR2 YYEEEE.

This chain links TRBV7-3 with TRBJ2-5; the D gene is possibly TRBD2 (5 bases). Germline-derived CDR1 and CDR2 are SGHTA and FQGTGA. The CDR3 has 14 residues. V lost 1 base to trimming and J lost 5 bases, with 11 bases between them. The CDR3: CASSLSVTGETQYF. Here the CDR3 DNA reads TGTGCCAGCAGCTTAAGCGTAACGGGGGAGACCCAGTACTTC.

This clone was detected once. This sequence joins TRBV4-2 and TRBJ1-1; D ambiguous. This CDR3 is 15 amino acids long. The germline gives CDR1 LGHNA, CDR2 YNFKEQ. With 1 base removed from V and 0 bases from J, the gap between germline ends came to 9 bases. The CDR3 nucleotides read TGTGCCAGCAGCCAAGTTGAGGGCATGAACACTGAAGCTTTCTTT. This encodes CASSQVEGMNTEAFF.

V usage is TRBV18 and J usage is TRBJ1-5; D might be TRBD1 (5 bases). The V gene's germline CDR1 is KGHSH and CDR2 LQKENI. V lost 2 bases to trimming and J lost 11 bases, with 19 bases between them. CDR3 size: 15 residues. The CDR3 DNA follows: TGTGCCAGCTCACCAAGAGAAAGCAGCGGAGGGGCCCAGCATTTT. It is translated as CASSPRESSGGAQHF.

The V and J genes are TRBV6-5 and TRBJ2-5; 8 bases are shared with TRBD1. Trimming cost V 10 bases and J 5 bases; bases outside gene matches: 15. The CDR3 sequence is 15 residues long. Germline-derived CDR1 and CDR2 are MNHEY and SVGAGI. The CDR3 loop is CATTPEDRAGETQYF. In nucleotides, the CDR3 is TGTGCCACCACCCCGGAGGACAGGGCAGGGGAGACCCAGTACTTC.

The rearrangement uses TRBV6-5 and TRBJ2-7; 9 bases are a match to TRBD2. The J segment lost 2 bases and the V segment lost 2 bases, leaving 4 bases of the junction unmatched. In germline, CDR1 is MNHEY, CDR2 SVGAGI. The length of the CDR3 is 15 residues. DNA for the CDR3: TGTGCCAGCAGTTACCGGCGGGAGGGCCCCTACGAGCAGTACTTC. Protein: CASSYRREGPYEQYF.